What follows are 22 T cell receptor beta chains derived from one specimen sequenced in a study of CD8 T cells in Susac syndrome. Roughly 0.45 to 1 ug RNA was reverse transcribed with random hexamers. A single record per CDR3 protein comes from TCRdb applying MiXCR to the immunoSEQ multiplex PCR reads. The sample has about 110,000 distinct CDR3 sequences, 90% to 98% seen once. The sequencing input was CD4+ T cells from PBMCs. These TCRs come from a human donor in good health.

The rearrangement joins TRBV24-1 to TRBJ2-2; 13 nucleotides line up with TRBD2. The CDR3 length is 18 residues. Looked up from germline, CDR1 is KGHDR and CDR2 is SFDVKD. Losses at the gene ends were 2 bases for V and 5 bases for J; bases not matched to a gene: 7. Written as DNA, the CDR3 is TGTGCCACCAGTGATTCGGGGACTAGCGGGGTGTTAACCGGGGAGCTGTTTTTT. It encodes CATSDSGTSGVLTGELFF.

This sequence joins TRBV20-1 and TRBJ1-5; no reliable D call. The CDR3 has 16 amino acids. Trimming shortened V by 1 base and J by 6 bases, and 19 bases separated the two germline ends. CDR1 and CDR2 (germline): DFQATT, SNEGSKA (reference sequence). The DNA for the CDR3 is TGCAGTGCTAGAGCTCCGCGGCGGGCCCGCGGTCAGCCCCAGCATTTT. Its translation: CSARAPRRARGQPQHF.

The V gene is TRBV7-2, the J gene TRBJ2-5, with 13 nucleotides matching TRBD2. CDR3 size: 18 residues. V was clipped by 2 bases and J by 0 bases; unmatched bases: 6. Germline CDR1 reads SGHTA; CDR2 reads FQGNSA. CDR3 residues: CASSLKLAGGLYQETQYF. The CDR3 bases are TGTGCCAGCAGCTTAAAACTAGCGGGGGGGCTATACCAAGAGACCCAGTACTTC.

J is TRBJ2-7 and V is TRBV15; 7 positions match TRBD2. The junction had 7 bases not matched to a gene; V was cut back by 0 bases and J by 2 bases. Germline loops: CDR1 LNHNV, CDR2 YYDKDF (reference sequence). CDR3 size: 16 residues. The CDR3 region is CATSRDLGEGAYEQYF. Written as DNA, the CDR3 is TGTGCCACCAGCAGAGATCTCGGGGAGGGAGCCTACGAGCAGTACTTC. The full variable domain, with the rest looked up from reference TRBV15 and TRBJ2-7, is DAMVIQNPRYQVTQFGKPVTLSCSQTLNHNVMYWYQQKSSQAPKLLFHYYDKDFNNEADTPDNFQSRRPNTSFCFLDIRSPGLGDTAMYLCATSRDLGEGAYEQYFGPGTRLTVT.

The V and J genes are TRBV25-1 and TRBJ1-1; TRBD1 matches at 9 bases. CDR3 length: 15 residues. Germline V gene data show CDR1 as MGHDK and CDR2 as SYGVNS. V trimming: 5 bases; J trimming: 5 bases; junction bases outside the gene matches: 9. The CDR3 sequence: CASSLTGTGSTEAFF. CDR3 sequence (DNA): TGTGCCAGCAGTCTTACCGGGACAGGGAGTACTGAAGCTTTCTTT.

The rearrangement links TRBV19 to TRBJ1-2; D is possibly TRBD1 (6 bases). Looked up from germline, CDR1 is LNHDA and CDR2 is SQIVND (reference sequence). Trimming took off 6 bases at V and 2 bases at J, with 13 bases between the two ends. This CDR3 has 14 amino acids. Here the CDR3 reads CASRILGQNYGYTF. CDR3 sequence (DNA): TGTGCCAGTAGGATACTCGGACAGAACTATGGCTACACCTTC.

The CDR3 coding sequence is TGTGCCAGCAGCCGTCAAAATAATTCACCCCTCCACTTT. It specifies CASSRQNNSPLHF. The chain recombines TRBV12-3 or TRBV12-4 with TRBJ1-6; D remains unclear. The CDR3 spans 13 residues. V was pared by 6 bases and J by 5 bases, with 8 bases between.

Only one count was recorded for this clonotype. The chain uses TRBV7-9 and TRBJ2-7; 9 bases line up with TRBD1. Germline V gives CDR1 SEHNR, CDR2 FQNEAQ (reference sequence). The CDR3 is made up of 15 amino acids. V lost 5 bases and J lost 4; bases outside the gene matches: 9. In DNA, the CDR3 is TGTGCCAGCAGCATCGCCGGGACAGGGAATTACGAGCAGTACTTC. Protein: CASSIAGTGNYEQYF.

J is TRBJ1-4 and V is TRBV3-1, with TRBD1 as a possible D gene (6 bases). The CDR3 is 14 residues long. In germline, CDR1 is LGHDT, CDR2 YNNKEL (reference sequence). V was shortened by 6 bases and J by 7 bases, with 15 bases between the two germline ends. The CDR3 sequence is CASSDQGRSEKLFF. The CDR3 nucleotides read TGTGCCAGCAGTGACCAGGGGAGGAGTGAAAAACTGTTTTTT.

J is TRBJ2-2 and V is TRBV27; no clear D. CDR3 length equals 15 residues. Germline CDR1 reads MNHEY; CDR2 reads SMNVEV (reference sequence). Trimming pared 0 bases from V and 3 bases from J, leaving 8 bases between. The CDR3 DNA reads TGTGCCAGCAGTTTATCGCGAAGGGACACCGGGGAGCTGTTTTTT. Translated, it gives CASSLSRRDTGELFF.

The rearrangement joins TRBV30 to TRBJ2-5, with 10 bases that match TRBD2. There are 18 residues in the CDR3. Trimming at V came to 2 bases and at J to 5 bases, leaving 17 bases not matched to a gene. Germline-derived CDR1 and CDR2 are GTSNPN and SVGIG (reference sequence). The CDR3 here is CAWSRNPGTSVTFETQYF. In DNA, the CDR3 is TGTGCCTGGAGTCGAAACCCCGGGACTAGCGTCACATTTGAGACCCAGTACTTC. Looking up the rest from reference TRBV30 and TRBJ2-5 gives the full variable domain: SQTIHQWPATLVQPVGSPLSLECTVEGTSNPNLYWYRQAAGRGLQLLFYSVGIGQISSEVPQNLSASRPQDRQFILSSKKLLLSDSGFYLCAWSRNPGTSVTFETQYFGPGTRLLVL.

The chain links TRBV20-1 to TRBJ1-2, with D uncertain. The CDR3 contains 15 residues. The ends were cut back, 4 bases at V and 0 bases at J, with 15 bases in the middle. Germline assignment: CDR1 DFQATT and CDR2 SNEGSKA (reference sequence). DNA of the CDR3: TGCAGTGCTACCCCTGGGGAGGGTCCTAACTATGGCTACACCTTC. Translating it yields CSATPGEGPNYGYTF.

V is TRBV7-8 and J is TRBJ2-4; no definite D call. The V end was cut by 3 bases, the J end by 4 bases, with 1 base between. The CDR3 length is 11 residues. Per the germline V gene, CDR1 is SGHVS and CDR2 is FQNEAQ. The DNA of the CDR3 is TGTGCCAGCAGCTTGAAAAACATTCAGTACTTC. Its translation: CASSLKNIQYF. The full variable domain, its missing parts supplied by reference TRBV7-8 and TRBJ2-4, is GAGVSQSPRYKVAKRGQDVALRCDPISGHVSLFWYQQALGQGPEFLTYFQNEAQLDKSGLPSDRFFAERPEGSVSTLKIQRTQQEDSAVYLCASSLKNIQYFGAGTRLSVL.

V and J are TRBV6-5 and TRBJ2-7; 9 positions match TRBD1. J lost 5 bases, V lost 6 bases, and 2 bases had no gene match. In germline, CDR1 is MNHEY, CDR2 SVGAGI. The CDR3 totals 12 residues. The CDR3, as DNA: TGTGCCAGCAGCAGGACAGGGGACGAGCAGTACTTC. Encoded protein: CASSRTGDEQYF.

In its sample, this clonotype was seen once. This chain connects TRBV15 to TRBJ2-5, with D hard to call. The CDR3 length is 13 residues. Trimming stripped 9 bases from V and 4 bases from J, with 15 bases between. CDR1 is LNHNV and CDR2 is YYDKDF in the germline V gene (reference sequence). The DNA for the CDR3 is TGTGCCACTAGGGCCTTGGTCTCAGAGACCCAGTACTTC. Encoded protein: CATRALVSETQYF. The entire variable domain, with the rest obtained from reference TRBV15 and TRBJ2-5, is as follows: DAMVIQNPRYQVTQFGKPVTLSCSQTLNHNVMYWYQQKSSQAPKLLFHYYDKDFNNEADTPDNFQSRRPNTSFCFLDIRSPGLGDTAMYLCATRALVSETQYFGPGTRLLVL.

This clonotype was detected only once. The CDR3 nucleotides read TGTGCCAGCAGCCCGCAGGGGAATGGAAACACCATATATTTT. Translation gives CASSPQGNGNTIYF. J is TRBJ1-3 and V is TRBV7-3, with D possibly being TRBD1 (6 bases). Germline V gene data show CDR1 as SGHTA and CDR2 as FQGTGA. V was clipped by 5 bases and J by 3 bases, with 11 bases between them. The CDR3 runs 14 residues.

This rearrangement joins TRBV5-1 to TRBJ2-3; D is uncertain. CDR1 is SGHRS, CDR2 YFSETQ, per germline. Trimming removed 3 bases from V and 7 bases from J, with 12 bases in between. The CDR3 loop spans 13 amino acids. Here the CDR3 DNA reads TGCGCCAGCAGCTCCCTGATGGTAAATACGCAGTATTTT. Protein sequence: CASSSLMVNTQYF.

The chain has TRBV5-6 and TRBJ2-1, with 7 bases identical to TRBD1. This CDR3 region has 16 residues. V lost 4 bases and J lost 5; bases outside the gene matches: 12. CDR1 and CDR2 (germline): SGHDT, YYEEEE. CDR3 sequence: CASSARGPGGNNEQFF. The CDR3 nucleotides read TGTGCCAGCAGCGCGAGGGGGCCCGGTGGAAACAATGAGCAGTTCTTC.

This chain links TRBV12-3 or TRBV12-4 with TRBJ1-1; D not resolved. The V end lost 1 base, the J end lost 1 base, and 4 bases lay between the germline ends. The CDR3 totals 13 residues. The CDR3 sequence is CASSLEGNTEAFF. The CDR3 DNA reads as TGTGCCAGCAGTTTAGAGGGGAACACTGAAGCTTTCTTT.

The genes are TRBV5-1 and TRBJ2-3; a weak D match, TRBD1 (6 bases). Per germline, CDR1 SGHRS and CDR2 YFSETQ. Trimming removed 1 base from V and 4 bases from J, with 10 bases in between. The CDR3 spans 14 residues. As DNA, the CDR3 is TGCGCCAGCAGCTTGAGAACAGGGCCAGATACGCAGTATTTT. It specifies CASSLRTGPDTQYF.

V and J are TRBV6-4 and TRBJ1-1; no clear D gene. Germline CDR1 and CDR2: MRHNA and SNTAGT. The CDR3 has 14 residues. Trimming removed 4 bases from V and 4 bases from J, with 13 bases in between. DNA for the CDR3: TGTGCCAGCAGTGGATCGGCCGGCTTCACTGAAGCTTTCTTT. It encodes CASSGSAGFTEAFF.

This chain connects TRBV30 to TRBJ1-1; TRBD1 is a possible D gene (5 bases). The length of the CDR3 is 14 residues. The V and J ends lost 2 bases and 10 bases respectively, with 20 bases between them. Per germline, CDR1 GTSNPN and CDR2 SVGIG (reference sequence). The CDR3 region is CAWSPRKLGLGAFF. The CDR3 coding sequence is TGTGCCTGGAGTCCACGGAAGTTGGGGCTCGGAGCTTTCTTT.